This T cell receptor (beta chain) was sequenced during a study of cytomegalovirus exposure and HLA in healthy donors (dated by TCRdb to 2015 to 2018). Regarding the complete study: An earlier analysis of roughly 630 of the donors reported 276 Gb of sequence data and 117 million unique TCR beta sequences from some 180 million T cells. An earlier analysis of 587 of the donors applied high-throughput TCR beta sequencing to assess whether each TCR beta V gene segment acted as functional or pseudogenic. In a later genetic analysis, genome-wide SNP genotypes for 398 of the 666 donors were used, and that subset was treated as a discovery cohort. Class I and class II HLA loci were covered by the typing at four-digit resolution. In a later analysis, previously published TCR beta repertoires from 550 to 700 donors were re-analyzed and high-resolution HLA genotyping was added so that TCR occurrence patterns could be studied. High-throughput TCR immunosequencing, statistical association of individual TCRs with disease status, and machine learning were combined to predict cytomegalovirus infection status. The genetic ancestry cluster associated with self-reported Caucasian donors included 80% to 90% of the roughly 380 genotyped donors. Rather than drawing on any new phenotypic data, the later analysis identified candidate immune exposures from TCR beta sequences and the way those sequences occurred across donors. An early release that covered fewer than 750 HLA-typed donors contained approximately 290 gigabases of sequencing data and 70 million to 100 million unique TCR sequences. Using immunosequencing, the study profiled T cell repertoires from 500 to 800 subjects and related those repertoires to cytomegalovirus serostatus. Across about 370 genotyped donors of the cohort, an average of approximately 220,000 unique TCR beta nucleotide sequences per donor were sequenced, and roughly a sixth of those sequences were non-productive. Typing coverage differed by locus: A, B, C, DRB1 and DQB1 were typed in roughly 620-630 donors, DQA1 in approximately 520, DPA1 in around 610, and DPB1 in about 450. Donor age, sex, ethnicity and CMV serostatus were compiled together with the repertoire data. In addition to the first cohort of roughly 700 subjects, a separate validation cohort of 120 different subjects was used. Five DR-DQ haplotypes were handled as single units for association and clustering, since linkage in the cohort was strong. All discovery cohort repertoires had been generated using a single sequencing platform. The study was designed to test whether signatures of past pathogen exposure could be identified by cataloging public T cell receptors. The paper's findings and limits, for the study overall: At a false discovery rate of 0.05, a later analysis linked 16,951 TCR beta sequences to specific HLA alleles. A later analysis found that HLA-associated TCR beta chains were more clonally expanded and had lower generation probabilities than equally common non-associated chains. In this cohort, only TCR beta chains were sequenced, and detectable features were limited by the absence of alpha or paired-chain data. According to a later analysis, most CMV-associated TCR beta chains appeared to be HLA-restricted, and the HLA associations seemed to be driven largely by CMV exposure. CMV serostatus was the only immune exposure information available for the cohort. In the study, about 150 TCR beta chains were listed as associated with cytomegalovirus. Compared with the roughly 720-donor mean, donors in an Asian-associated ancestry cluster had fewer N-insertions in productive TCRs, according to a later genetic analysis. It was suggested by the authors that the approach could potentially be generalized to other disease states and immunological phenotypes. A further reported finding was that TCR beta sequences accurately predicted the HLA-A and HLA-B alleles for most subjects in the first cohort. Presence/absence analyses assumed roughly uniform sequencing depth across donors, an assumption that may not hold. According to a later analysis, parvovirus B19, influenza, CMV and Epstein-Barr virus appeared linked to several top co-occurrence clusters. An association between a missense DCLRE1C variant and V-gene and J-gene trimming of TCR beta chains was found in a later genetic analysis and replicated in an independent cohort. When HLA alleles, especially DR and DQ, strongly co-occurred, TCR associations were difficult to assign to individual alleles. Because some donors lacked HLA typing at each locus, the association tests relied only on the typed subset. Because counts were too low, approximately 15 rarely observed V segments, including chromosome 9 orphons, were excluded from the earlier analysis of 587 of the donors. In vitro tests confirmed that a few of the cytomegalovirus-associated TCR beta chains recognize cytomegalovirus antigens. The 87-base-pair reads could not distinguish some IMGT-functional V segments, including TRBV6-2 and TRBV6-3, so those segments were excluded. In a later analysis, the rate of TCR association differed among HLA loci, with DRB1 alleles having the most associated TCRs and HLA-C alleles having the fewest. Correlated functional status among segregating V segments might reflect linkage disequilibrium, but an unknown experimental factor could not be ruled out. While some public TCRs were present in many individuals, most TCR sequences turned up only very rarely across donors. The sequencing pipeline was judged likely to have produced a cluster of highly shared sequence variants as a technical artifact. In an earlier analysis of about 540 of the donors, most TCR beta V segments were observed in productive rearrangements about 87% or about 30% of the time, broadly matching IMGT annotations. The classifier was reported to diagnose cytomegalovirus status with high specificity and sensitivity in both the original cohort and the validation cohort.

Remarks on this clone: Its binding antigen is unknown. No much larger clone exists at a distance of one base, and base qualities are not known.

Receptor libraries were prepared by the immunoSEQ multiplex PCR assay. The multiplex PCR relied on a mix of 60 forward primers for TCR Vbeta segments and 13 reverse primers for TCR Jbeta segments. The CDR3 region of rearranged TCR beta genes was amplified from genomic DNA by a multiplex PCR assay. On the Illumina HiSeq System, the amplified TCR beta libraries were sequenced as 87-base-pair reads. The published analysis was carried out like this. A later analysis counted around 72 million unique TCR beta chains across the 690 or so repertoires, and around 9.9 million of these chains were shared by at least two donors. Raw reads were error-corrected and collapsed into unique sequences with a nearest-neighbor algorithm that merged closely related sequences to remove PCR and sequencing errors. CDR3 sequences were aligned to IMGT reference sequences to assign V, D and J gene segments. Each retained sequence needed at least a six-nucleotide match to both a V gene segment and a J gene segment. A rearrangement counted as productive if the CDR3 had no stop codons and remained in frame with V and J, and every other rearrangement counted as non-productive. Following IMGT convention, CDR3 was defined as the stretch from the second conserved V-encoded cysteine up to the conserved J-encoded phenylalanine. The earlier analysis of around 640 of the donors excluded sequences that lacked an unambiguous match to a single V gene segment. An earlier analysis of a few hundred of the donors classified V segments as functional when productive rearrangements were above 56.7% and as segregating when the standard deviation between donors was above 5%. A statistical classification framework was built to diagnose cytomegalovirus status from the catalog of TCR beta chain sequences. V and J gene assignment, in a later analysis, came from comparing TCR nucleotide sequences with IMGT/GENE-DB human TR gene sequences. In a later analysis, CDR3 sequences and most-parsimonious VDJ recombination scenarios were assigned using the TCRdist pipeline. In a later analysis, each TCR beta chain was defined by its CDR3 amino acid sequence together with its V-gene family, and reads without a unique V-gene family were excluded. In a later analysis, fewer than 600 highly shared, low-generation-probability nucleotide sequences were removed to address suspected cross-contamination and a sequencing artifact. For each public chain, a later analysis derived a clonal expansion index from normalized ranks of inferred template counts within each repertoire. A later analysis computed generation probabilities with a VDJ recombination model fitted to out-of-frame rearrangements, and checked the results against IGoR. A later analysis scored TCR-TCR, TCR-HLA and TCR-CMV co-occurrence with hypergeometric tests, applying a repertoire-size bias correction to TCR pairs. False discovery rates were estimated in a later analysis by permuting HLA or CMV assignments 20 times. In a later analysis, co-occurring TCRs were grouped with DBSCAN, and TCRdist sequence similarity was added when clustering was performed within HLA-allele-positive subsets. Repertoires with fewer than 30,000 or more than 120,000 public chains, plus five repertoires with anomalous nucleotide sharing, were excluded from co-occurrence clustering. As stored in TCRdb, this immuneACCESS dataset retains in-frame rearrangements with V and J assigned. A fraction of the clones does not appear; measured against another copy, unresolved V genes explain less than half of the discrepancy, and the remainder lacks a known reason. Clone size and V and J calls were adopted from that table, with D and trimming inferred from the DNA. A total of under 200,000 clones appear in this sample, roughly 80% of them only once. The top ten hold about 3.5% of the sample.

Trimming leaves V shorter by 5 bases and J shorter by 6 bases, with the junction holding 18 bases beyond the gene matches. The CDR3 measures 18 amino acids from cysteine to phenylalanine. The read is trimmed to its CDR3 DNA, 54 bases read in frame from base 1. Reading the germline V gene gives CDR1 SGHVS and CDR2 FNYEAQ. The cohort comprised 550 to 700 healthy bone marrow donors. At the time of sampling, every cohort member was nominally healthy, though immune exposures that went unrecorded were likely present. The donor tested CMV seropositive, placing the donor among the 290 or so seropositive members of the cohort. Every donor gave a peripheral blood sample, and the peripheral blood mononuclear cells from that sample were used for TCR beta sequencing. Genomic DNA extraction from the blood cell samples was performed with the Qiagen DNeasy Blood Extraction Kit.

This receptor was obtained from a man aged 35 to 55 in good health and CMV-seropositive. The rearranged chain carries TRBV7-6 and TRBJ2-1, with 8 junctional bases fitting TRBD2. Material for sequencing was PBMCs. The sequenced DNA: TGTGCCAGCAGCCCTCCTAGGTCGGAGCGGGAGAGGGTCAATGAGCAGTTCTTC. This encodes CASSPPRSERERVNEQFF. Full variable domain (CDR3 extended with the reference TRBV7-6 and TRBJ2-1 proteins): GAGVSQSPRYKVTKRGQDVALRCDPISGHVSLYWYRQALGQGPEFLTYFNYEAQQDKSGLPNDRFSAERPEGSISTLTIQRTEQRDSAMYRCASSPPRSERERVNEQFFGPGTRLTVL.